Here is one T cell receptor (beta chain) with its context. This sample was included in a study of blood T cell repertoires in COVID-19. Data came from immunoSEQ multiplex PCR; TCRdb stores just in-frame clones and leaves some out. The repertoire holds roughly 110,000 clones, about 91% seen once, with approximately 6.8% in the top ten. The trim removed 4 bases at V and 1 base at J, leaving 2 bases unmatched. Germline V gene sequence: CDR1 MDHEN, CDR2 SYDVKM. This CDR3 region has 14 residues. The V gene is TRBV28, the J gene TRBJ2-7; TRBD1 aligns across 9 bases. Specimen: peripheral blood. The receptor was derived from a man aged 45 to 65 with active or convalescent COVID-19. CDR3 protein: CASSSGTGSYEQYF. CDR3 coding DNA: TGTGCCAGCAGTTCCGGGACAGGGTCCTACGAGCAGTACTTC.